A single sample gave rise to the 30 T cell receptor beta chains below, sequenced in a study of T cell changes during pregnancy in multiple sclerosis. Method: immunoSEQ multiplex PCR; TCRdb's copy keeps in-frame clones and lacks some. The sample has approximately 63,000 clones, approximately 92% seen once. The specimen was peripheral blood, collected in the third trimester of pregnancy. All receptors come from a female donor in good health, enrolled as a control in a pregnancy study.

CDR3 in DNA: TGCGCCAGCAGCTCAGGACTAGCGGGAGGGTACAATGAGCAGTTCTTC. Encoded protein: CASSSGLAGGYNEQFF. The J gene is TRBJ2-1, the V gene TRBV5-1; TRBD2 aligns across 15 bases. V trimming: 3 bases; J trimming: 4 bases; junction bases outside the gene matches: 2. The CDR3 is made up of 16 amino acids. Germline values: CDR1 SGHRS, CDR2 YFSETQ. Together with reference TRBV5-1 and TRBJ2-1, the CDR3 gives the full variable domain: KAGVTQTPRYLIKTRGQQVTLSCSPISGHRSVSWYQQTPGQGLQFLFEYFSETQRNKGNFPGRFSGRQFSNSRSEMNVSTLELGDSALYLCASSSGLAGGYNEQFFGPGTRLTVL.

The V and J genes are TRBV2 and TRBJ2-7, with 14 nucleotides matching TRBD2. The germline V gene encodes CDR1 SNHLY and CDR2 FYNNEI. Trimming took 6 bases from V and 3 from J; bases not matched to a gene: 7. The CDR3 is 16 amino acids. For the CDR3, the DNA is TGTGCCAGCAGAACCGGGACTAGCGGGGGAGGCTACGAGCAGTACTTC. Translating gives CASRTGTSGGGYEQYF.

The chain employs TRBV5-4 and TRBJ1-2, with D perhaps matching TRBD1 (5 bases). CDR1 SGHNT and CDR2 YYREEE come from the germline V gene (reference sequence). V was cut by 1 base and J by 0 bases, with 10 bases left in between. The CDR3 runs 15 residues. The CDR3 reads CASSLTGGTNYGYTF. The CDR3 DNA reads TGTGCCAGCAGCTTGACCGGGGGAACTAACTATGGCTACACCTTC.

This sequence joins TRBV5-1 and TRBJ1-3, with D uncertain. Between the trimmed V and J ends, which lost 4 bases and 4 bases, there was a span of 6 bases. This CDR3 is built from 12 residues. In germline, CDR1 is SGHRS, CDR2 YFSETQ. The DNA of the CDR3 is TGCGCCAGCAGCCTAGGAGGAAACACCATATATTTT. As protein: CASSLGGNTIYF.

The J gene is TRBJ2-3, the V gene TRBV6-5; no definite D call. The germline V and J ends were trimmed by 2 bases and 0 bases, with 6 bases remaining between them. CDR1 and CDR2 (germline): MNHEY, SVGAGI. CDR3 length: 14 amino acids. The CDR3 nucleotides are TGTGCCAGCAGTTACGCGGTGAGCACAGATACGCAGTATTTT. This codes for CASSYAVSTDTQYF.

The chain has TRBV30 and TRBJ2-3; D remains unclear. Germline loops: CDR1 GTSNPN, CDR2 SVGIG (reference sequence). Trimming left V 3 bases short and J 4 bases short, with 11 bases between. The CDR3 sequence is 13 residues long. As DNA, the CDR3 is TGTGCCTGGAGCATATCCAGTGCAGATACGCAGTATTTT. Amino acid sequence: CAWSISSADTQYF. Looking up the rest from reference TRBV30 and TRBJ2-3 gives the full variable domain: SQTIHQWPATLVQPVGSPLSLECTVEGTSNPNLYWYRQAAGRGLQLLFYSVGIGQISSEVPQNLSASRPQDRQFILSSKKLLLSDSGFYLCAWSISSADTQYFGPGTRLTVL.

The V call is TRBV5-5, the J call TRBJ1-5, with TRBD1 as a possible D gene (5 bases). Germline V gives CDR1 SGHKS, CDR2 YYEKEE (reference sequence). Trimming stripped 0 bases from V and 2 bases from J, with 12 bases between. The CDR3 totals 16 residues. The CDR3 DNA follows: TGTGCCAGCAGCTTGGATGGGGCACAGGGCAATCAGCCCCAGCATTTT. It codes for CASSLDGAQGNQPQHF.

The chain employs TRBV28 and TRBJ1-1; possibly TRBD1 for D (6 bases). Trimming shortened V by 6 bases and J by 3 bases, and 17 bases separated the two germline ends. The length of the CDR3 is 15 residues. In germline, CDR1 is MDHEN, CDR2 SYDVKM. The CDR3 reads CASSRAIAGDTEAFF. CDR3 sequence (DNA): TGTGCCAGCAGCCGCGCGATCGCAGGGGACACTGAAGCTTTCTTT.

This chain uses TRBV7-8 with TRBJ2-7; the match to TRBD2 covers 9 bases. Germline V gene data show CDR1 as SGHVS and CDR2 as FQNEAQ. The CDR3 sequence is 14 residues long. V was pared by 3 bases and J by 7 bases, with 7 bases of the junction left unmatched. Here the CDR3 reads CASSFGGRVPEQYF. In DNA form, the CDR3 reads TGTGCCAGCAGCTTTGGCGGGAGGGTCCCGGAGCAGTACTTC.

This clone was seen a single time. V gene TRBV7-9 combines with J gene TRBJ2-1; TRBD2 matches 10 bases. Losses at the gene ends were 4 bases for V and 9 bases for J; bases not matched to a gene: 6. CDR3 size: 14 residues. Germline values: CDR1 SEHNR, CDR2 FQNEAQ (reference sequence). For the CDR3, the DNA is TGTGCCAGCAGCTCCACTAGCGGGAAGCCTGAGCAGTTCTTC. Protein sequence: CASSSTSGKPEQFF.

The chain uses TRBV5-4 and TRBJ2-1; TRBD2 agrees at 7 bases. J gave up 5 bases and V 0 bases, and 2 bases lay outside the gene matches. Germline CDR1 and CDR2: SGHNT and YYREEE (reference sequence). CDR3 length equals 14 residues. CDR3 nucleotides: TGTGCCAGCAGCTTGGGGCTAGCGGACAATGAGCAGTTCTTC. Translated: CASSLGLADNEQFF.

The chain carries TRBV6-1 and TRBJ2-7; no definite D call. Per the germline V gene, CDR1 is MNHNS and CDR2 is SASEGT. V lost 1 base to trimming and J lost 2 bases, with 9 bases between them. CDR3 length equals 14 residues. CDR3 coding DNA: TGTGCCAGCAGTGAAGGGCTAGTGCCCTACGAGCAGTACTTC. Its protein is CASSEGLVPYEQYF.

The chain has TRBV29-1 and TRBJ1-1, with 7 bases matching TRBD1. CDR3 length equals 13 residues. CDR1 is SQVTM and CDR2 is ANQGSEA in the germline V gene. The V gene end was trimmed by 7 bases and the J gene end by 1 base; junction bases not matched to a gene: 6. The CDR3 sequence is CSARQGSNTEAFF. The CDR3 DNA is TGCAGCGCCCGACAGGGCTCGAACACTGAAGCTTTCTTT. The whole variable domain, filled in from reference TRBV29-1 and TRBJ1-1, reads SAVISQKPSRDICQRGTSLTIQCQVDSQVTMMFWYRQQPGQSLTLIATANQGSEATYESGFVIDKFPISRPNLTFSTLTVSNMSPEDSSIYLCSARQGSNTEAFFGQGTRLTVV.

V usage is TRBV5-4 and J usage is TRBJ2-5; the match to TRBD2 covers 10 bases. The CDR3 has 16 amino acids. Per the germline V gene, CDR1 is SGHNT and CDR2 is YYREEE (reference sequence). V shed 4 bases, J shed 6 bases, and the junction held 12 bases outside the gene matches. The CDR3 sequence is CASSQGQREGPKTQYF. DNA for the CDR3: TGTGCCAGCAGCCAAGGACAGCGGGAGGGCCCGAAGACCCAGTACTTC. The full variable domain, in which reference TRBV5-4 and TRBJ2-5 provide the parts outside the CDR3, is ETGVTQSPTHLIKTRGQQVTLRCSSQSGHNTVSWYQQALGQGPQFIFQYYREEENGRGNFPPRFSGLQFPNYSSELNVNALELDDSALYLCASSQGQREGPKTQYFGPGTRLLVL.

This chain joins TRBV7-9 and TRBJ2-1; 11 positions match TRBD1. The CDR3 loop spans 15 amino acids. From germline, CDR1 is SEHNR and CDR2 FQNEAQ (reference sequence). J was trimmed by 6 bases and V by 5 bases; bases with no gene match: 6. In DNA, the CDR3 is TGTGCCAGCAGCCTTGGACAGGGGGCATTCAATGAGCAGTTCTTC. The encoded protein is CASSLGQGAFNEQFF.

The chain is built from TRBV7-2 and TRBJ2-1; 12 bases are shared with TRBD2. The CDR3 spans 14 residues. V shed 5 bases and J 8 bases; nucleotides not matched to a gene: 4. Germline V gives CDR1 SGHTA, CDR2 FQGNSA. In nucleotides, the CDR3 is TGTGCCAGCAGCCGACTAGCGGGGGTCCATGAGCAGTTCTTC. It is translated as CASSRLAGVHEQFF.

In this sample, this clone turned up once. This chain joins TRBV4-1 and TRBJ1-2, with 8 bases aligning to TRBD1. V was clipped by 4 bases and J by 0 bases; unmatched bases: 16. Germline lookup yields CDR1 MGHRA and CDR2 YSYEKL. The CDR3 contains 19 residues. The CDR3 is CASSLPYGDRTNSNYGYTF. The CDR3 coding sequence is TGCGCCAGCAGCCTCCCCTATGGGGACAGGACAAATTCTAACTATGGCTACACCTTC.

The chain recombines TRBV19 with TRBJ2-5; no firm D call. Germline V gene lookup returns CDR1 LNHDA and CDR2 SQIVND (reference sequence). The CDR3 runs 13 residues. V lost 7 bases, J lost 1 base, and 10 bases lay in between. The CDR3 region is CASKPAVQETQYF. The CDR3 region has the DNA TGTGCCAGTAAGCCTGCTGTCCAAGAGACCCAGTACTTC.

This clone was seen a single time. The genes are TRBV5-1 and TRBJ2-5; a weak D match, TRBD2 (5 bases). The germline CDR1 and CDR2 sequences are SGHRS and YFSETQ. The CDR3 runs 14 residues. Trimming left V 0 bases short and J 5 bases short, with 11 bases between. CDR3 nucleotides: TGCGCCAGCAGCTTGGCCGCCGGCGGGGAGACCCAGTACTTC. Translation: CASSLAAGGETQYF.

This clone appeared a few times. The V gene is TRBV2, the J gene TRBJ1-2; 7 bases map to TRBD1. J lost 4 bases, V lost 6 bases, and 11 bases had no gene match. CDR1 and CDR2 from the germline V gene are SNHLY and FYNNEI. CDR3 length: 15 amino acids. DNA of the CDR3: TGTGCCAGCAGGGAAAAGACAGGGCAGTCCTATGGCTACACCTTC. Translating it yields CASREKTGQSYGYTF.

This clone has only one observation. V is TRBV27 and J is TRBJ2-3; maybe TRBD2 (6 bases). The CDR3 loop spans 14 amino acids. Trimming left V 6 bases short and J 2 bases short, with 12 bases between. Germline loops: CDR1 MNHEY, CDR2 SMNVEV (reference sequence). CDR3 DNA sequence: TGTGCCAGCAGAACTCCGGGACTCACAGATACGCAGTATTTT. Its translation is CASRTPGLTDTQYF.

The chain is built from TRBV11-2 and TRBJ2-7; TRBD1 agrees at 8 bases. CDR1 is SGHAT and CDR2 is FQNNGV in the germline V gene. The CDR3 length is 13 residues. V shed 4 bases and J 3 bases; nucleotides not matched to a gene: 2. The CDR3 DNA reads TGTGCCAGCAGCTGGGACAGGAGCTACGAGCAGTACTTC. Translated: CASSWDRSYEQYF.

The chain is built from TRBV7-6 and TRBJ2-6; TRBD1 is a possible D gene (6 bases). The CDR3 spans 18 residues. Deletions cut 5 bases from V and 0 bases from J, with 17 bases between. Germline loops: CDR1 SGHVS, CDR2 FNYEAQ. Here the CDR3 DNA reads TGTGCCAGCAGCCCGCGACAGGTTTCCCTCTCTGGGGCCAACGTCCTGACTTTC. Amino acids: CASSPRQVSLSGANVLTF.

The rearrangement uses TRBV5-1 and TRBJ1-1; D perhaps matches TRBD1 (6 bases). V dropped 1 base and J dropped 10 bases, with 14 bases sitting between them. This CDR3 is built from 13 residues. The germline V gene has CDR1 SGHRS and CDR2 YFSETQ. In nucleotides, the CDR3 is TGCGCCAGCAGCTTGAGCGATCAGGGGACAGCTTTCTTT. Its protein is CASSLSDQGTAFF.

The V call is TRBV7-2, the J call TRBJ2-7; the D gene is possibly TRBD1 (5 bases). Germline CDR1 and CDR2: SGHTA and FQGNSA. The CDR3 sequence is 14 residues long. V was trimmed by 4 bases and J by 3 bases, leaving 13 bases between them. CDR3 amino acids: CASSWGRVDYEQYF. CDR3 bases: TGTGCCAGCAGCTGGGGCAGGGTCGACTACGAGCAGTACTTC.

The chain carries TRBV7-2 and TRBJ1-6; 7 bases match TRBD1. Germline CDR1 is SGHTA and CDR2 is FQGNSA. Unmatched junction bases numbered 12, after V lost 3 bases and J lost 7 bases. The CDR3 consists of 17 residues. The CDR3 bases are TGTGCCAGCAGCTTCCCCCTCAAACAGGGGCCCAATTCACCCCTCCACTTT. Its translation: CASSFPLKQGPNSPLHF. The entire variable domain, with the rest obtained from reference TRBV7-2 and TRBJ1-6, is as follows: GAGVSQSPSNKVTEKGKDVELRCDPISGHTALYWYRQSLGQGLEFLIYFQGNSAPDKSGLPSDRFSAERTGGSVSTLTIQRTQQEDSAVYLCASSFPLKQGPNSPLHFGNGTRLTVT.

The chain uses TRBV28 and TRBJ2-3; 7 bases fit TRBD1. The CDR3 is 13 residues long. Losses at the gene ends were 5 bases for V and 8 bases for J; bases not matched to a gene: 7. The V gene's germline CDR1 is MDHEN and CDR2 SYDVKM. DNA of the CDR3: TGTGCCAGCAGTAACACAGGGGACATTACGCAGTATTTT. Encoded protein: CASSNTGDITQYF.

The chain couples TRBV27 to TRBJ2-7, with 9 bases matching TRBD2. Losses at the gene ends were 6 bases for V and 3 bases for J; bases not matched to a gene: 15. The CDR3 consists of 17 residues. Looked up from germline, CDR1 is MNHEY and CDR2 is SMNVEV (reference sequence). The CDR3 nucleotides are TGTGCCAGCAGCCCCGGACTAGCGCGGGGGTGGAGCTACGAGCAGTACTTC. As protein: CASSPGLARGWSYEQYF.

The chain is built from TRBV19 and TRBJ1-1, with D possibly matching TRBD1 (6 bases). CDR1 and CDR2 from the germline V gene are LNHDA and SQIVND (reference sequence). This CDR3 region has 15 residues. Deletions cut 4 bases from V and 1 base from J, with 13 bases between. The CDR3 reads CASSRQDRSNTEAFF. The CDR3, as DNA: TGTGCCAGTAGTAGACAGGATCGATCGAACACTGAAGCTTTCTTT.

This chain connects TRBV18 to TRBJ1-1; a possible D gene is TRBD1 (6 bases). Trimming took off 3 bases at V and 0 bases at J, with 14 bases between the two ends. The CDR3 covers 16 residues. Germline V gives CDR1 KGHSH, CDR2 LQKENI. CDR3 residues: CASSPMVQGMNTEAFF. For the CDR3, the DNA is TGTGCCAGCTCACCCATGGTACAGGGCATGAACACTGAAGCTTTCTTT.